This T cell receptor (beta chain) came from a study of beta chain features in type 1 diabetes. General study results and limits: Healthy donors had naive, central memory and Treg TCRB repertoires that appeared less similar than those seen among patients. Type 1 diabetes patients had VDJ junctions that carried fewer insertions and more deletions.

This clone was found a few times. What it binds is not known. The study reverse transcribed the entire isolated RNA, so it sequenced expressed TCRB transcripts. Samples of naive, central memory and regulatory T cells yielded a mean of around 3.4 million reads. The protocol was immunoSEQ multiplex PCR, while the TCRdb copy is restricted to in-frame clones and leaves out a portion. The sample holds more than 150,000 clones, around 13% seen once. Sequences were obtained from central memory CD4+ T cells from blood. The TCR was taken from a woman aged 18-30 years in good health.

The CDR3, as DNA: TGTGCCAGTGGTCGTGGGCAGCTGAACACTGAAGCTTTCTTT. Its translation is CASGRGQLNTEAFF. J is TRBJ1-1 and V is TRBV19; D remains unclear. Per germline, CDR1 LNHDA and CDR2 SQIVND (reference sequence). V was pared by 8 bases and J by 0 bases, with 13 bases between. CDR3 size: 14 residues.